One and the same sample provided the 2 T cell receptor beta chains below, sequenced in a study of T cell changes during pregnancy in multiple sclerosis. The repertoire was sequenced with immunoSEQ multiplex PCR; TCRdb's copy has only in-frame clones and lacks some. In the table there are about 28,000 clones, more than 75% of which are singletons. The sample here was CD8+ T cells from peripheral blood mononuclear cells, taken after pregnancy. These receptors all come from a female donor with multiple sclerosis, enrolled in a pregnancy study.

As to this clone: With a much larger clone just one base away, this may be a read error. V gene TRBV5-4 combines with J gene TRBJ2-5; 8 bases are a match to TRBD2. V dropped 4 bases and J dropped 1; count of bases not matched to a gene: 6. CDR1 is SGHNT and CDR2 is YYREEE in the germline V gene (reference sequence). The CDR3 spans 15 residues. In DNA, the CDR3 is TGTGCCAGCAGCCAAGAACGGGGGGGCCAAGAGACCCAGTACTTC. Translating it yields CASSQERGGQETQYF.

The chain employs TRBV9 and TRBJ2-1; 8 positions match TRBD1. CDR3 length equals 16 residues. In germline, CDR1 is SGDLS, CDR2 YYNGEE. V gave up 0 bases and J gave up 8 bases; unmatched junction bases: 10. CDR3 DNA: TGTGCCAGCAGCGTAGGTTCGGACAGGGCTACGGATGAGCAGTTCTTC. Protein: CASSVGSDRATDEQFF.